This T cell receptor beta chain appears in the sequencing data of a study of regulatory T cells in long-lasting Graves disease. The time point here: newly diagnosed GD, antithyroid drugs for less than 3 months. RNA isolated from PBMCs was used to make the TCR library. It was an endocrinology department in Xi'an, China, that provided the patients. At least ten counts were recorded for this clonotype. Its cognate antigen is unknown. The study's findings and limits: Persistent disease preferred TRBV28, TRBJ1-2 and TRBJ2-5; new disease, TRBV20-1 and TRBJ2-1.

The CDR3 spans 22 residues. CDR1 and CDR2 from the germline V gene are MDHEN and SYDVKM. The junction had 24 bases not matched to a gene; V was cut back by 2 bases and J by 6 bases. In building TCR beta libraries, iRepertoire HTBI primers were used together with Arm-PCR of CDR3 regions. TCRdb redid the calling of the multiplex PCR reads with MiXCR, one entry per CDR3 protein. Of more than 300,000 distinct CDR3 sequences in the sample, around 16% are singletons; the top ten hold around 20%. These data are also associated with another study on T cells in Graves' hyperthyroidism and ophthalmopathy. That work contributes: Ophthalmopathy was told apart from stable hyperthyroidism by a 13 V-J model.

Sample: peripheral blood mononuclear cells (PBMCs), taken at new diagnosis, from a patient treated with antithyroid drugs. The chain combines TRBV28 with TRBJ2-3; 12 bases are shared with TRBD2. The origin of this receptor is a woman aged 18-35 years with Graves disease. Here the CDR3 reads CASSLRPPGPLTSGGVGDTQYF. The DNA of the CDR3 is TGTGCCAGCAGTTTACGACCTCCGGGACCTCTGACTAGCGGGGGTGTCGGTGATACGCAGTATTTT.